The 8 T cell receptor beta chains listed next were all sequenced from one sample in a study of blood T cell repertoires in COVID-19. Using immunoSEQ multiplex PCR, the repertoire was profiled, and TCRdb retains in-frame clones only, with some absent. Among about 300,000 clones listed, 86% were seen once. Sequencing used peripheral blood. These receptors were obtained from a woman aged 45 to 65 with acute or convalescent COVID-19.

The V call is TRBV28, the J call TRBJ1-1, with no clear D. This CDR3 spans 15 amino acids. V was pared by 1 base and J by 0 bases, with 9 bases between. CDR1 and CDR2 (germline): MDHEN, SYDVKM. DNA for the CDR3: TGTGCCAGCAGTTTATCGGTGGGCATGAACACTGAAGCTTTCTTT. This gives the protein CASSLSVGMNTEAFF.

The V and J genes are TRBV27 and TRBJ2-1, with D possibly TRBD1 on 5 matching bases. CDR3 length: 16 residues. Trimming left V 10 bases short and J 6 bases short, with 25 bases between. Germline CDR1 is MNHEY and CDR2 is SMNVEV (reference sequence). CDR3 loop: CATAFIGAGISNEQFF. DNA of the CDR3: TGTGCCACAGCGTTCATTGGGGCAGGGATAAGCAATGAGCAGTTCTTC.

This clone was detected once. In DNA, the CDR3 is TGTGCCAGCAGCGACCCCGGGGAGGGGGCAACTAATGAAAAACTGTTTTTT. Translation gives CASSDPGEGATNEKLFF. V is TRBV9 and J is TRBJ1-4; D perhaps matches TRBD1 (6 bases). Germline CDR1 is SGDLS and CDR2 is YYNGEE. V lost 3 bases and J lost 0, with 15 bases in between. The CDR3 extends over 17 amino acids. The whole variable domain, remainder taken from reference TRBV9 and TRBJ1-4, is DSGVTQTPKHLITATGQRVTLRCSPRSGDLSVYWYQQSLDQGLQFLIQYYNGEERAKGNILERFSAQQFPDLHSELNLSSLELGDSALYFCASSDPGEGATNEKLFFGSGTQLSVL.

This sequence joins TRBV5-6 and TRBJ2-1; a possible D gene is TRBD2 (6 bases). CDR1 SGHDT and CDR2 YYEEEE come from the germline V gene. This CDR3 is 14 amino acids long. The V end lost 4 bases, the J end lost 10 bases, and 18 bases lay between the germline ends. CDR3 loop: CASSPTLVSGEQFF. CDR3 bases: TGTGCCAGCAGCCCCACGTTAGTGAGCGGGGAGCAGTTCTTC.

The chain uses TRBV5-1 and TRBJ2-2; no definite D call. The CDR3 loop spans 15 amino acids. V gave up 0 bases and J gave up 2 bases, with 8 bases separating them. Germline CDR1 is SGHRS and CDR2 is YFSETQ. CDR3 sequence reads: CASSLVTVNTGELFF. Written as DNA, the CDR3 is TGCGCCAGCAGCTTGGTTACAGTTAACACCGGGGAGCTGTTTTTT.

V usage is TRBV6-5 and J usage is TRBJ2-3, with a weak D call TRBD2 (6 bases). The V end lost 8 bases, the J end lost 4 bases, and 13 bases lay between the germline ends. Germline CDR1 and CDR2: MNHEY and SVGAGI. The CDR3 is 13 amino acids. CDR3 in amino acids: CASGAGTSDTQYF. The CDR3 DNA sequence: TGTGCCAGCGGAGCAGGGACTTCAGATACGCAGTATTTT.

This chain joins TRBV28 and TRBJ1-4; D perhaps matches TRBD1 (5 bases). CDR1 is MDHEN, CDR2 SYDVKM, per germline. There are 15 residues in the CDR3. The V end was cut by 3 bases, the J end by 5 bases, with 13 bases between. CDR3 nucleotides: TGTGCCAGCAGTTTTTTGGGGGAGGAGAATGAAAAACTGTTTTTT. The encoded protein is CASSFLGEENEKLFF.

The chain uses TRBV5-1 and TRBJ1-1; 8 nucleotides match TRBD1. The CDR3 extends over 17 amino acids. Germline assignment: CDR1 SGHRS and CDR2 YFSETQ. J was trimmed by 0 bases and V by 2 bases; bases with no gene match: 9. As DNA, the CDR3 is TGCGCCAGCAGCTTTGGGCAGGGGGCTCTAATGAACACTGAAGCTTTCTTT. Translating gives CASSFGQGALMNTEAFF.